This TCR beta chain was identified during a study of long-term antiretroviral therapy in people with HIV. All participants with HIV were treated in the United States. Germline CDR1 and CDR2: LGHNA and YSLEER. V was pared by 0 bases and J by 6 bases, with 11 bases between. The CDR3 extends over 14 amino acids. This was the immunoSEQ v3.0 assay at survey level. Assay: immunoSEQ multiplex PCR; the TCRdb copy retains only in-frame clones and omits some. This repertoire shows 13,000 to 15,000 clones, roughly 86% found once; its top ten account for roughly 12%. The source material was unsorted PBMCs, sampled 6.2 years after starting antiretroviral therapy. This chain connects TRBV4-3 to TRBJ1-1; D not resolved. The clonotype comes from a man aged 35 to 55 with HIV. The CDR3 spells CASSQDFLGAEAFF. The CDR3, as DNA: TGCGCCAGCAGCCAAGATTTTCTAGGCGCTGAAGCTTTCTTT.